The entry below gives a single T cell receptor (beta chain) sequence along with its context. The specificity of this receptor is unknown. The record has no base qualities; no much larger clone is one base away. This specimen belongs to a study of blood T cell repertoires in COVID-19 (dated by TCRdb to 2018 to 2020). As for the study more broadly: Samples from collaborators originated in the United States, Italy and Spain and spanned both the acute and convalescent phases of COVID-19. The material from the prospective study consisted of cDNA or gDNA derived from T cells, B-cell-depleted T cells, or PBMCs. Subjects who had been exposed to COVID-19, were actively infected with it, or had recovered from it provided the deeply sampled blood TCRbeta repertoires that made up the dataset. A freely available public database, intended as a resource for researchers studying the immune response to SARS-CoV-2, is where the repertoires were released. The samples were drawn from two sources: the first 160 participants of the ongoing ImmuneRACE study, and 1,000 to 1,500 subjects contributed by 6 global collaborators. The sample metadata nearly always contained a de-identified subject ID, COVID-19 status, age in years and sex. Where available, HLA class I and class II types were taken from metadata supplied by the sample provider and were not determined by assay-based typing.

Findings and caveats that apply to the study as a whole: The amount of clinical and demographic metadata varied by source and participant and was provided uncurated.

One collaborating source in Seattle enrolled patients during active infection and followed them longitudinally through the course of disease. Collaborating institutions collected whole blood in K2EDTA tubes following their own protocols. For TCRbeta analysis, collaborator samples were shipped as frozen whole blood, as isolated PBMCs, or as DNA extracted from either sample type. CDR3 length: 15 amino acids, cysteine to phenylalanine. Left in the record is the CDR3 DNA by itself, 45 bases read in frame from the first base. Trimmed from V: 2 bases; trimmed from J: 3 bases; junction bases lacking a gene match: 2. The germline V gene gives CDR1 as SGHTA and CDR2 as FQGTGA. TCRbeta CDR3 regions were amplified from genomic DNA by means of the immunoSEQ Assay, a bias-controlled multiplex PCR. Per the authors' processing: Within the assay, amplification of reference gene primers was used to estimate how many nucleated cells each sample contained. To quantify the absolute abundance of each unique TCRbeta CDR3 rearrangement, sequence reads were collapsed and filtered. For each sample, productive Simpson clonality was calculated as the square root of Simpson's diversity index over productive rearrangements. What TCRdb holds here is the immuneACCESS table cut down to in-frame rearrangements. Part of the clones is not present; checked against another copy, under half of the missing clones reflect an unresolved V gene, and the others are unexplained. V, J and clone size are taken as reported in that table, and D and trimming were inferred from the DNA itself. This sample gives 200,000 to 250,000 clones in total; about 81% of them show up just once. Approximately 8.4% of the sample comes from the top ten.

This chain is built from TRBV7-3 and TRBJ2-3; a stretch of 10 junction bases matches TRBD1. Sequenced sample: peripheral blood. This clonotype was sampled from a woman over 75 with COVID-19, enrolled during active disease. The DNA is as follows: TGTGCCAGCAGCTTACCGGGACAGGGGACAGATACGCAGTATTTT. It translates to CASSLPGQGTDTQYF.